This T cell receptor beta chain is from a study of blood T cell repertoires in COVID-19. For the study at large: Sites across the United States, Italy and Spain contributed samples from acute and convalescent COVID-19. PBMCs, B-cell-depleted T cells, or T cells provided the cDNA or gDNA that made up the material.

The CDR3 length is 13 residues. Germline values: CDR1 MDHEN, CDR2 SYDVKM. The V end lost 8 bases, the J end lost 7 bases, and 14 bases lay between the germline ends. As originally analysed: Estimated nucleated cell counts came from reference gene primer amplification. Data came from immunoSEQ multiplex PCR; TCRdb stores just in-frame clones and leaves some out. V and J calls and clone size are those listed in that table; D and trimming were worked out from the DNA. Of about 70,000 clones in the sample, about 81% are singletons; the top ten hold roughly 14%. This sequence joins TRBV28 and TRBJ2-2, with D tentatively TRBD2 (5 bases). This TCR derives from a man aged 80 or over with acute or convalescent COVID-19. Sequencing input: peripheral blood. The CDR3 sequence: CASRSTGVGELFF. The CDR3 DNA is TGTGCCAGCCGTTCGACCGGGGTCGGGGAGCTGTTTTTT.